This T cell receptor beta chain was observed in a study of shared clonotypes between healthy human individuals. Study results and limitations: In this cohort, only blood was sampled, and tissue repertoires likely differ.

The table came from immunoSEQ multiplex PCR; TCRdb's copy has only in-frame clones and leaves some out. The table has around 600,000 clones, about 98% seen once; the top ten hold approximately 0.33%. Concerning this clone: Its antigen remains unidentified.

CD45RO negativity and positive selection for CCR7 defined naive CD8 cells, a population that excluded terminally differentiated effector memory CD45RA+ cells. This clonotype was obtained from a man aged 30 to 45 in good health. Sequenced: naive CD8+ T cells sorted from blood.

CDR3 nucleotide sequence: TGTGCCAGCAGTCCGGGACATAGCACCGGGGAGCTGTTTTTT. Its protein is CASSPGHSTGELFF. The gene calls are TRBV28 and TRBJ2-2, with D maybe TRBD1 (6 bases). Germline CDR1 reads MDHEN; CDR2 reads SYDVKM. The V gene lost 5 bases and the J gene lost 4 bases, with 11 bases spanning the gap. The CDR3 is 14 amino acids.